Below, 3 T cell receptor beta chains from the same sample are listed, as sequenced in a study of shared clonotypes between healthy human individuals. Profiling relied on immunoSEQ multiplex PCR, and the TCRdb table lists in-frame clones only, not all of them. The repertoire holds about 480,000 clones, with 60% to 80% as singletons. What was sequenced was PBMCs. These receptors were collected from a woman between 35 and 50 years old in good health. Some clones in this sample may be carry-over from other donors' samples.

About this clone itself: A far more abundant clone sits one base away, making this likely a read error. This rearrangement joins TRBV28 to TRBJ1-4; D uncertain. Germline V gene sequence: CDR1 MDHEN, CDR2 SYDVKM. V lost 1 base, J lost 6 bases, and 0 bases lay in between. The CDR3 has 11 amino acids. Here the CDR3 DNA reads TGTGCCAGCAGTTTATATGAAAAACTGTTTTTT. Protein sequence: CASSLYEKLFF.

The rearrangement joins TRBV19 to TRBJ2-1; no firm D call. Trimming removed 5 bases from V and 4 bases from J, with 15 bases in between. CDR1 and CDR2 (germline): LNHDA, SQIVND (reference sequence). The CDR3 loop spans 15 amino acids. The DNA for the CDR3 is TGTGCCAGTAGTCCCCGACCCCCCGCATACAATGAGCAGTTCTTC. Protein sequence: CASSPRPPAYNEQFF.

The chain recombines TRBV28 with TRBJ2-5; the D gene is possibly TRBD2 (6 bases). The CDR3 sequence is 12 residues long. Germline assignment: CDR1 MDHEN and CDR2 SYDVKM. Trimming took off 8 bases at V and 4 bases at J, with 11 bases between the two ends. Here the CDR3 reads CASRGESETQYF. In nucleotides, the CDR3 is TGTGCCAGCCGCGGGGAGTCAGAGACCCAGTACTTC.